The 11 T cell receptor beta chains below all came from one sample that was sequenced in a study of T cell responses to AZD1222 COVID-19 vaccine. Using immunoSEQ multiplex PCR, the repertoire was profiled, and TCRdb retains in-frame clones only, with some absent. The table lists approximately 130,000 clones, approximately 91% of them singletons. Sequenced material: peripheral blood, taken 28 days after the second AZD1222 dose. These TCRs come from an adult who received the AZD1222 COVID-19 vaccine.

The chain has TRBV3-1 (or the pseudogene TRBV3-2) and TRBJ2-3, with 11 bases lining up with TRBD2. The CDR3 sequence is 15 residues long. Per germline, CDR1 LGHDT and CDR2 YNNKEL (reference sequence). Trimming cost V 4 bases and J 6 bases; bases outside gene matches: 6. The CDR3 DNA is TGTGCCAGCAGCCCCCGGATAGCGGGGGGGGATACGCAGTATTTT. Translation: CASSPRIAGGDTQYF.

V and J are TRBV6-5 and TRBJ2-2, with 7 bases that match TRBD1. J lost 4 bases, V lost 4 bases, and 6 bases had no gene match. The length of the CDR3 is 15 residues. Germline V gives CDR1 MNHEY, CDR2 SVGAGI. CDR3 sequence (DNA): TGTGCCAGCAGTTCACAGGGGATTGGCACCGGGGAGCTGTTTTTT. Protein product: CASSSQGIGTGELFF.

This clone is medium-sized in the sample. The V and J genes are TRBV6-1 and TRBJ1-6; D might be TRBD1 (5 bases). The germline V and J ends were trimmed by 4 bases and 11 bases, with 21 bases remaining between them. Per the germline V gene, CDR1 is MNHNS and CDR2 is SASEGT. This CDR3 region has 16 residues. This CDR3 is CASSGFNGGGPPPLHF. The CDR3 DNA is TGTGCCAGCAGTGGGTTTAATGGGGGAGGCCCTCCACCCCTCCACTTT.

The rearrangement links TRBV2 to TRBJ1-2; D not resolved. Germline CDR1 reads SNHLY; CDR2 reads FYNNEI. The CDR3 consists of 12 residues. The V end was cut by 2 bases, the J end by 8 bases, with 9 bases between. The DNA for the CDR3 is TGTGCCAGCAGTGAACTTACCGGGGGCTACACCTTC. This translates into CASSELTGGYTF.

The chain uses TRBV11-3 and TRBJ1-3; TRBD1 aligns across 8 bases. The V gene end was trimmed by 0 bases and the J gene end by 0 bases; junction bases not matched to a gene: 4. Germline V gene sequence: CDR1 SGHNT, CDR2 YENEEA. The CDR3 runs to 17 residues. The CDR3 nucleotides read TGTGCCAGCAGCTTAGAGTCAACAGGGGGCTCTGGAAACACCATATATTTT. As protein: CASSLESTGGSGNTIYF. The complete variable domain, with remaining parts taken from reference TRBV11-3 and TRBJ1-3, reads EAGVVQSPRYKIIEKKQPVAFWCNPISGHNTLYWYLQNLGQGPELLIRYENEEAVDDSQLPKDRFSAERLKGVDSTLKIQPAELGDSAVYLCASSLESTGGSGNTIYFGEGSWLTVV.

The V gene is TRBV5-4, the J gene TRBJ2-7; 8 bases map to TRBD1. Germline-derived CDR1 and CDR2 are SGHNT and YYREEE (reference sequence). The J segment lost 5 bases and the V segment lost 4 bases, leaving 14 bases of the junction unmatched. This CDR3 region has 16 residues. The CDR3 region has the DNA TGTGCCAGCAGCGAAAGAGTCCAGGGGGCATCTCACGAGCAGTACTTC. This gives the protein CASSERVQGASHEQYF.

The genes are TRBV7-6 and TRBJ2-1; possibly TRBD1 for D (6 bases). Trimming removed 2 bases from V and 5 bases from J, with 13 bases in between. The CDR3 is 15 residues long. Germline CDR1 and CDR2: SGHVS and FNYEAQ. DNA for the CDR3: TGTGCCAGCAGCTTACGCAGGGGTCGAAACAATGAGCAGTTCTTC. This gives the protein CASSLRRGRNNEQFF.

This sequence joins TRBV3-1 (or the pseudogene TRBV3-2) and TRBJ1-2; weak D call: TRBD1 (6 bases). Germline CDR1 LGHDT, CDR2 YNNKEL (reference sequence). V was clipped by 3 bases and J by 2 bases, with 16 bases between them. This CDR3 is 16 amino acids long. The CDR3 loop is CASSHIEGVGNYGYTF. DNA of the CDR3: TGTGCCAGCAGCCACATAGAGGGGGTTGGAAACTATGGCTACACCTTC.

J is TRBJ1-5 and V is TRBV19, with a possible D match to TRBD1 (5 bases). Looked up from germline, CDR1 is LNHDA and CDR2 is SQIVND (reference sequence). This CDR3 spans 11 amino acids. The V end was cut by 11 bases, the J end by 6 bases, with 11 bases between. CDR3 sequence (DNA): TGTGCCGGGGGGGTCAGTCAGCCCCAGCATTTT. It is translated as CAGGVSQPQHF. Together with reference TRBV19 and TRBJ1-5, the CDR3 gives the full variable domain: DGGITQSPKYLFRKEGQNVTLSCEQNLNHDAMYWYRQDPGQGLRLIYYSQIVNDFQKGDIAEGYSVSREKKESFPLTVTSAQKNPTAFYLCAGGVSQPQHFGDGTRLSIL.

The chain joins TRBV11-2 to TRBJ2-5, with D possibly being TRBD1 or TRBD2 (5 bases each). V was clipped by 11 bases and J by 2 bases, with 15 bases between them. There are 13 residues in the CDR3. Germline CDR1 SGHAT, CDR2 FQNNGV. CDR3 amino acids: CASSGAGQETQYF. Written as DNA, the CDR3 is TGTGCCTCATCCGGGGCAGGACAAGAGACCCAGTACTTC.

This rearrangement joins TRBV5-1 to TRBJ2-7, with a tentative D call TRBD1 (6 bases). Trimming removed 0 bases from V and 7 bases from J, with 14 bases in between. The CDR3 is 14 amino acids. The germline gives CDR1 SGHRS, CDR2 YFSETQ. CDR3 in amino acids: CASSLEQGTREQYF. CDR3 coding DNA: TGCGCCAGCAGCTTGGAACAGGGCACTCGGGAGCAGTACTTC.